This is a list of T cell receptor beta chains from one sample in a study of blood T cells in healthy people across ages. Using its own MiXCR run on the 5' RACE reads, TCRdb lists one record per CDR3 protein. The table has approximately 1,700,000 distinct CDR3 sequences, 35% to 50% seen once. The sample comprised blood. All receptors come from a human donor in good health. CDR3s include the opening cysteine and the closing phenylalanine or tryptophan. D genes are given only for firm matches. Some rows have no size entry. The others give once, few or many, or a class for an expanded clone.

j_call v_call clone_size d_call cdr3_nt cdr3_aa
TRBJ1-1 TRBV4-2 few NA TGTGCCAGCAGCCAAGATAGTGTTGGGGCAAAAGAATACACTGAAGCTTTCTTT CASSQDSVGAKEYTEAFF
TRBJ1-1 TRBV5-1 NA TRBD1 TGCGCCAGCAGCCCGACAGGGAACCTGAACACTGAAGCTTTCTTT CASSPTGNLNTEAFF
TRBJ2-1 TRBV4-2 NA NA TGTGCCAGCAGCCAAGATTACAGGAATAATGCCTACAATGAGCAGTTCTTC CASSQDYRNNAYNEQFF
TRBJ2-1 TRBV12-3/TRBV12-4 NA TRBD2 TGTGCCAGCAGTTTAAGGGAGGGCAATGAGCAGTTCTTC CASSLREGNEQFF
TRBJ1-5 TRBV4-1 NA NA TGCGCCAGCAGCCAAGTATACGGGAAAAATCAGCCCCAGCATTTT CASSQVYGKNQPQHF
TRBJ2-1 TRBV20-1 NA NA TGCAGTGCTAGACCGCCCGTTGTGGCTGTCTCCGGTGAGCAGTTCTTC CSARPPVVAVSGEQFF
TRBJ2-7 TRBV6-5 NA NA TGTGCCAGCAGTAGGGGACCTCCTCCAACCTACGAGCAGTACTTC CASSRGPPPTYEQYF
TRBJ2-1 TRBV20-1 NA TRBD2 TGCAGTGCTGGGGGCCTAGCGGGGGACAATGAGCAGTTCTTC CSAGGLAGDNEQFF
TRBJ1-2 TRBV5-6 NA NA TGTGCCAGCAGCTTGGGAATGGTCCCTCTACAGACCTATGGCTACACCTTC CASSLGMVPLQTYGYTF
TRBJ2-1 TRBV6-2/TRBV6-3 NA TRBD2 TGCGCCAGCGTGAAGCTAGCGGGAAATGAGCAGTTCTTC CASVKLAGNEQFF
TRBJ1-3 TRBV20-1 NA NA TGCAGTGCTAGCGTGAATTCGGCAAACACCATATATTTT CSASVNSANTIYF
TRBJ2-5 TRBV6-6 NA NA TGTGCCAGCAGTATCACTAGCATGGAGATCCAGTACTTC CASSITSMEIQYF
TRBJ1-6 TRBV3-1 NA NA TGTGCCAGCAGCCAAGACAGCCGGCGACTCCACTTT CASSQDSRRLHF
TRBJ2-1 TRBV29-1 once NA TGCAGCGTTGAAGAAAGCGGGGCCGGGACATCCTACAATGAGCAGTTCTTC CSVEESGAGTSYNEQFF
TRBJ2-7 TRBV12-5 NA NA TGTGCTAGTGGTTTGGGCCTTTGGACAGACTACGAGCAGTACTTC CASGLGLWTDYEQYF
TRBJ1-2 TRBV10-3 many TRBD1 TGTGCCATCAGTGAAAGGGACAGGAATTTGGGCGGAGGCTACACCTTC CAISERDRNLGGGYTF
TRBJ2-5 TRBV9 NA NA TGTGCCAGCAGCGACCACGACAGTGCCCTCTACGGGCAGTACTTC CASSDHDSALYGQYF
TRBJ2-7 TRBV7-2 few NA TGTGCCAGCAGCTTAGGTGGGGCTACCGTCTACGAGCAGTACTTC CASSLGGATVYEQYF
TRBJ1-1 TRBV11-1 NA TRBD1 TGTGCCAGCAGCTTAGCGCAAGGGACAGCGATAGAAGCTTTCTTT CASSLAQGTAIEAFF
TRBJ1-2 TRBV7-8 NA NA TGTGCCAGCAGCACCCGACAGGTGTCTGGCTACACCTTC CASSTRQVSGYTF
TRBJ2-1 TRBV28 NA NA TGTACCAGCAGTATCACCCCCGGCACGCAGTTCTTC CTSSITPGTQFF
TRBJ2-7 TRBV3-1 NA NA TGTGCCAGCAGCGACGCAGGGGGTAGCGGAGCCTACGAGCAGTACTTC CASSDAGGSGAYEQYF
TRBJ1-2 TRBV29-1 NA NA TGCAGCGTTGTAGACAGTATTAACTATGGCTACACCTTC CSVVDSINYGYTF
TRBJ1-2 TRBV7-2 few NA TGTGCCAGCAGCTTAGACAGGGCTGTCTATGGCTACACCTTC CASSLDRAVYGYTF
TRBJ2-3 TRBV25-1 NA NA TGTGCCAGCAGTGATCCCCTATTCTCGGCAGATACGCAGTATTTT CASSDPLFSADTQYF